This is a list of T cell receptor beta chains from one sample in a study of technical replicates of blood from a few donors. Clones were read by immunoSEQ multiplex PCR, and TCRdb kept only the in-frame ones, dropping some. The sample has 100,000 or so clones, 85% to 95% seen once. The source material was T cells isolated from PBMCs. These receptors all stem from a human donor in good health. CDR3s include the opening cysteine and the closing phenylalanine or tryptophan. Fields, in order: J gene, V gene, CDR3 protein.

>TRBJ1-2|TRBV5-1
CASRPGTEYGYTF
>TRBJ1-1|TRBV7-8
CASSPRGSGSPNTEAFF
>TRBJ1-1|TRBV6-4
CASSLYRNTEAFF
>TRBJ2-7|TRBV28
CASSGFGTNSYEQYF
>TRBJ2-3|TRBV28
CASSWGGTDTQYF
>TRBJ2-7|TRBV28
CASKIVAGVRSEQYF
>TRBJ1-3|TRBV28
CASSPGSSGNTIYF
>TRBJ2-7|TRBV5-4
CASSLDSGSSYEQYF
>TRBJ2-7|TRBV15
CATSILTGPYEQYF
>TRBJ1-2|TRBV6-6
CASSYSGRGGYTF
>TRBJ2-7|TRBV29-1
CSVVKARGLKAYEQYF
>TRBJ1-5|TRBV2
CASRAGQGGNQPQHF
>TRBJ1-4|TRBV5-1
CASSPGTRNEKLFF
>TRBJ1-3|TRBV5-1
CASSLSGNTIYF
>TRBJ1-5|TRBV27
CASASAGVVQPQHF
>TRBJ2-2|TRBV21-1
CASSKNREGTGELFF
>TRBJ2-1|TRBV11-2
CASSLDWSGRNEQFF
>TRBJ2-7|TRBV28
CASSRGTSGYEQYF
>TRBJ1-5|TRBV4-1
CASSQELTGVYSNQPQHF
>TRBJ2-2|TRBV2
CASKREVNTGELFF
>TRBJ1-6|TRBV10-2
CASSPRGTGLNSPLHF
>TRBJ2-7|TRBV6-1
CASSEAGRTYEQYF
>TRBJ2-1|TRBV14
CASSHLYNEQFF